This note documents a single T cell receptor (beta chain) sequence. This clonotype was detected only a few times. Its recognized antigen is unknown. No base quality information exists; no much larger clone differs at one position. This sample is part of a study of blood T cells in healthy people across ages (dated by TCRdb to the mid-2010s). As for the study more broadly: In model experiments, template switching captured about one uniquely barcoded TCR beta cDNA molecule for every two T cells. The study measured age-related changes in TCR beta repertoire diversity using deep sequencing normalized with unique cDNA molecular identifiers. Using the same blood draw, the study looked at two additional independent replicas of 1 million unique cDNA reads for two donors, one aged 18 to 30 and the other aged 80 or older. The donors were divided into four age groups: young (average approximately 16 years), middle-aged (approximately 41), aged (about 56) and long-lived (about 90). What the research found in general, with its limitations: Because profiling used bulk unsorted PBMCs, naive and antigen-experienced compartments could not be compared conclusively. Because donor CMV infection status was unknown, age-related changes in expanded clonotypes were potentially confounded. Total diversity estimates from one million sequenced T cells were considered lower bounds and underestimates. A strong correlation was found between observed TCR beta diversity and the percentage of naive T cells measured by flow cytometry. Observed TCR beta diversity per million T cells fell roughly linearly with age, and a significant reduction was already apparent by age roughly 40. The long-lived group showed more naive CD4+ T cells, fewer expanded clones and increased TCR diversity than the aged group, suggesting age selection.

Preparation of the library involved 5' RACE. Reads for this sample came from an Illumina HiSeq 2500. The second PCR ran for about 6 to 11 cycles and used a J-beta primer mix along with a sample-barcoded 5' primer. A unique molecular identifier was introduced onto each TCR beta cDNA molecule by a template-switch 5' adaptor carrying 12 random nucleotides. Each sample yielded at least 2.5 million CDR3-containing paired-end reads. First-strand cDNA synthesis was performed from all RNA using the Mint cDNA synthesis kit, with priming by a TRBC-specific oligonucleotide. Following uracil-DNA glycosylase treatment, a first 18-cycle PCR with universal primers M1SS and BC2_uni_R was performed on all cDNA. The authors' analysis ran thus. For normalization, 1 million high-quality reads were randomly selected from each sample, with every read carrying a distinct molecular identifier. Reads with shared molecular identifiers were discarded instead of being binned into consensus sequences. MiTCR, with a Q25 quality threshold and the strictest error-elimination algorithm, was used for CDR3 identification, clonotype clustering and error correction. A nonparametric unseen species model with Euler transformation was used to estimate lower-bound total TCR beta diversity. TCRdb reprocessing: public reads trimmed at Q25 with fastp, clones called with MiXCR, in-frame beta chains kept. Rows matching on CDR3 protein sequence are summarized as one entry with the most common DNA and genes. It is TCRdb's table, rather than the study itself, that gives the V and J calls and clone size. The sample table holds roughly 1,000,000 distinct CDR3 sequences, of which 20% to 25% were seen once. The ten largest make up less than 0.75% of the sample.

The donors were about 40 Caucasian individuals from Russia, aged 6 to 90 years, who were systemically healthy. Around 10 milliliters of peripheral blood were collected from each donor into EDTA-treated Vacutainer tubes. Ficoll-Paque density-gradient centrifugation was used to isolate PBMCs, with at least 6 million per sample. Total RNA, at least 5 micrograms per sample, was extracted from PBMCs with Trizol reagent. The percentages of naive CD45RAhigh/CD27high T cells were determined by flow cytometry on a PBMC aliquot from every donor. V loses 0 bases, J loses 8 bases, and the germline ends lie 8 bases apart. The germline V gene (reference sequence) supplies CDR1 SGHKS and CDR2 YYEKEE. The CDR3, from cysteine to phenylalanine, totals 12 residues. Just CDR3 DNA is preserved here, 36 bases in frame from base 1. The data were also submitted as part of a second study, on T cells of mothers and their children. As that second paper reports: The donors were nine systemically healthy Caucasian individuals, made up of three mothers and their six children. cDNA synthesis used all of the extracted RNA, with approximately 1.4 ug of RNA in each 15 ul reaction. In the second PCR, sample barcodes and 2-4 random nucleotides were introduced via the M1S primer. More than 8 million TCR beta CDR3 reads were obtained from each mother, and about 3 million reads were obtained from each child. Thymic selection similarly shapes TCR recombination output in related and unrelated pairs, with minor effect from inherited differences. Related mother-child pairs always showed normalized repertoire overlap that was slightly higher than in unrelated mother-child pairs, though the difference was never significant. No persistent microchimeric T cell clones were found, with a detection sensitivity of roughly 99 clones per million clonotypes. In the study, deep NGS was used to compare the TCR beta repertoires of mothers and children, and features distinguishing related mother-child pairs from unrelated individuals were sought. On average, the children were 11 +/- 4 years old, while the mothers were approximately 40 +/- 4 years old. Libraries were sequenced on Illumina HiSeq 2000 with 100+100 nt paired-end reads after adapter ligation with NEBNext reagents. To avoid cross-contamination, the mother libraries and the child libraries were prepared a month apart and sequenced in separate runs. Between about 500,000 and 2,100,000 distinct TCR beta clonotypes were identified per donor. Naive TCR beta clonotypes were estimated from low-frequency clonotypes matched to each donor's FACS-determined naive share, without sorting.

The V and J genes are TRBV5-5 and TRBJ1-2; the D gene remains uncertain. This clonotype was sampled from a girl aged 2-9 years in good health. The sequenced sample was blood. The DNA sequence is as follows: TGTGCCAGCAGCTTGGAGGCTCTAGGCTACACCTTC. This yields the protein CASSLEALGYTF.